This record concerns one T cell receptor (beta chain) sequence. There are many counts of this clonotype. Its antigen is currently not known. Within one base of it there is no much larger clone, and no base qualities were kept. The data originate from a study of CD8 T cells in ankylosing spondylitis (dated by TCRdb to about 2017). In terms of the full investigation: T cell receptor beta repertoires were profiled in healthy donors and ankylosing spondylitis patients so that disease-linked TCR variants could be found. The whole study cohort included over a hundred healthy donors and roughly 24 ankylosing spondylitis patients. Peripheral blood samples were taken, and synovial fluid was additionally collected from ankylosing spondylitis patients. Paper-wide results and their limitations: A TCR beta motif of fewer than 10 highly homologous amino acid variants appeared characteristic of blood from ankylosing spondylitis patients. According to the report, matched synovial fluid samples from ankylosing spondylitis patients were significantly enriched for the disease-linked clones. Some motif variants had previously been reported in the synovial fluid and blood of reactive arthritis patients, which suggests shared mechanisms of disease initiation. The disease-linked clones showed a CD8+ phenotype and occurred at relatively low frequencies in peripheral blood.

From the germline V gene, CDR1 is LGHNA and CDR2 is YSLEER. Relative to germline, V is 0 bases shorter and J is 2 bases shorter, with 16 bases between their ends. Its CDR3 holds 17 amino acids, cysteine through phenylalanine. The entry retains the CDR3 DNA only, 51 bases that are in frame from base 1. Data came from an Illumina HiSeq 2500. TCR beta libraries were prepared by quantitative 5'-RACE with molecular barcodes. The authors' analysis ran thus. To identify disease-linked TCR variants, a new computational method was used, one built on a probabilistic model of VDJ rearrangement. TCRdb reworked the public reads: Q25 trimming with fastp, MiXCR clone assembly, productive beta chains retained. Under each unique CDR3 protein, matching rows form one entry showing the most common genes and DNA. It is TCRdb's table, rather than the study itself, that gives the V and J calls and clone size. The sample data list about 210,000 distinct CDR3 sequences, and around 8% of these were observed just once. 4.8% of the sample belongs to the ten largest clones.

The sequenced sample consisted of blood, either unsorted or a sorted T cell fraction (not recorded which). This clonotype originated in a female donor with ankylosing spondylitis or in good health (not recorded which). The chain is encoded by TRBV4-3 joined to TRBJ1-1, and the D gene may be TRBD1, 5 bases matching. Here is the DNA: TGCGCCAGCAGCCAAGATAGGGGAAGTGTAGGTAACACTGAAGCTTTCTTT. The translation is CASSQDRGSVGNTEAFF.